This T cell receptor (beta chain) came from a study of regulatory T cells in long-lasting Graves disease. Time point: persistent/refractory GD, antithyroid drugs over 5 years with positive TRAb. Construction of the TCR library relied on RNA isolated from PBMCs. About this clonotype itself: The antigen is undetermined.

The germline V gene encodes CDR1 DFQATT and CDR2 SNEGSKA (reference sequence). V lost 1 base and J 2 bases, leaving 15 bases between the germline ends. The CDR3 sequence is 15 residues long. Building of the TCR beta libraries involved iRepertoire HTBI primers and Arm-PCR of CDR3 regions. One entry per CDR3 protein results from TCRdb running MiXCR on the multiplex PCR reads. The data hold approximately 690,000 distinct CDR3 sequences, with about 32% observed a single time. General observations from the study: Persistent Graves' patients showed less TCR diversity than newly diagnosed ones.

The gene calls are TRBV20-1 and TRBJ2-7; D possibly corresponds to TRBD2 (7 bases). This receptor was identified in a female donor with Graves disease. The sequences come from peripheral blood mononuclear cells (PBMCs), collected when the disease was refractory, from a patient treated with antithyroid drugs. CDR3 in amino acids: CSARGGGGAAYEQYF. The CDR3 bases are TGCAGTGCTAGAGGAGGGGGGGGCGCTGCCTACGAGCAGTACTTC.